This passage covers 6 T cell receptor beta chains from one sample sequenced in a study of OX40 agonist ivuxolimab in advanced cancers. Clones were read by immunoSEQ multiplex PCR, and TCRdb kept only the in-frame ones, dropping some. Among roughly 53,000 clones listed, about four fifths were seen once. The sample consisted of CD4+ or CD8+ T cells sorted from blood, taken in a trial of the OX40 agonist ivuxolimab. The receptors shown here come from an adult with an advanced solid tumor such as melanoma, head and neck, liver or kidney cancer.

The V gene is TRBV7-2, the J gene TRBJ2-2, with D uncertain. CDR3 length: 14 residues. CDR1 and CDR2 (germline): SGHTA, FQGNSA. Trimming took 5 bases from V and 1 from J, leaving 8 bases between them. The CDR3 DNA reads as TGTGCCAGCAGCCATCGACAGAACACCGGGGAGCTGTTTTTT. Its translation is CASSHRQNTGELFF.

The genes are TRBV18 and TRBJ2-1, with D possibly matching TRBD1 (5 bases). Germline CDR1 KGHSH, CDR2 LQKENI. This CDR3 spans 17 amino acids. V lost 0 bases, J lost 5 bases, and 17 bases lay in between. The CDR3 region is CASSPPLRQLQNNEQFF. The CDR3 DNA reads as TGTGCCAGCTCACCACCCCTCAGACAGCTGCAAAACAATGAGCAGTTCTTC.

This clone has more than one count but fewer than ten. This chain connects TRBV30 to TRBJ1-1; no definite D call. Per the germline V gene, CDR1 is GTSNPN and CDR2 is SVGIG (reference sequence). V shed 1 base and J shed 1 base, with 4 bases lying between them. This CDR3 has 12 residues. CDR3 DNA sequence: TGTGCCTGGAGTGACGGGAACACTGAAGCTTTCTTT. Encoded protein: CAWSDGNTEAFF.

Concerning this clone: Other nucleotide sequences from this sample produce the same CDR3. The V call is TRBV19, the J call TRBJ2-7, with D hard to call. The germline V gene encodes CDR1 LNHDA and CDR2 SQIVND (reference sequence). CDR3 length: 13 residues. V lost 1 base to trimming and J lost 0 bases, with 4 bases between them. Here the CDR3 reads CASSIGRSYEQYF. The CDR3 bases are TGTGCCAGTAGTATAGGTCGCTCCTACGAGCAGTACTTC.

This chain uses TRBV19 with TRBJ2-5; 10 positions match TRBD1. The CDR3 has 13 amino acids. Germline trimming cut 8 bases from V and 1 base from J; bases unmatched to any gene: 1. CDR1 LNHDA and CDR2 SQIVND come from the germline V gene (reference sequence). The CDR3 sequence: CASRDRGQETQYF. Here the CDR3 DNA reads TGTGCCAGTCGGGACAGGGGCCAAGAGACCCAGTACTTC.

This clone was counted once. J is TRBJ2-7 and V is TRBV21-1; no DNA check was done on the table's D call, TRBD2. TRBV21-1 is annotated as a pseudogene. The CDR3 has 16 residues. The CDR3 nucleotides are TGTGCCAGCAGCAAAGCTCCTAGCGGGCCGACCTACGAGCAGTACTTC. Translated, it gives CASSKAPSGPTYEQYF.